The rows below give T cell receptor beta chains drawn from one sample of a study of shared T cell receptors in the human thymus. TCRdb's copy holds only in-frame clones and misses some; the assay was immunoSEQ multiplex PCR. The sample shows 540,000 or so clones, approximately 80% of them seen only once. These data are also associated with another study on human thymus T cells.

Sequenced material: thymocytes. These receptors were taken from a boy less than two years old with a congenital heart defect. CDR3s include the opening cysteine and the closing phenylalanine or tryptophan. The order of the fields is J gene, D gene, clone size, V gene, CDR3 protein, CDR3 DNA. The D gene is left open where the match is weak. Clone size is not always given. Where it is, it says once, few, many or a class for expanded clones.

j_call: TRBJ2-7; d_call: -; clone_size: -; v_call: TRBV6-5; cdr3_aa: CASSYRVVNGTYEQYF; cdr3_nt: TGTGCCAGCAGTTACAGAGTTGTGAACGGTACCTACGAGCAGTACTTC
j_call: TRBJ2-7; d_call: TRBD2; clone_size: -; v_call: TRBV4-1; cdr3_aa: CASSQASGRKRYEQYF; cdr3_nt: TGCGCCAGCAGCCAAGCTAGCGGGAGAAAGAGGTACGAGCAGTACTTC
j_call: TRBJ2-7; d_call: TRBD2; clone_size: -; v_call: TRBV30; cdr3_aa: CAWSETSGNYEQYF; cdr3_nt: TGTGCCTGGAGTGAGACTAGCGGGAACTACGAGCAGTACTTC
j_call: TRBJ2-3; d_call: -; clone_size: -; v_call: TRBV6-6; cdr3_aa: CASRGGQRSTDTQYF; cdr3_nt: TGTGCCAGCAGGGGCGGACAGAGGTCTACGGATACGCAGTATTTT
j_call: TRBJ2-3; d_call: TRBD2; clone_size: -; v_call: TRBV4-3; cdr3_aa: CASSQDKREGADTQYF; cdr3_nt: TGCGCCAGCAGCCAAGATAAGCGGGAGGGGGCAGATACGCAGTATTTT
j_call: TRBJ1-4; d_call: TRBD1; clone_size: -; v_call: TRBV15; cdr3_aa: CATSRAGGREKLFF; cdr3_nt: TGTGCCACCAGCAGAGCAGGGGGGAGAGAAAAACTGTTTTTT
j_call: TRBJ2-7; d_call: TRBD2; clone_size: -; v_call: TRBV7-8; cdr3_aa: CASSGPSGGSYEQYF; cdr3_nt: TGTGCCAGCAGCGGGCCTAGCGGGGGGTCCTACGAGCAGTACTTC
j_call: TRBJ2-7; d_call: TRBD2; clone_size: -; v_call: TRBV10-2; cdr3_aa: CASSEYLAGEEQYF; cdr3_nt: TGCGCCAGCAGTGAGTATCTAGCGGGAGAAGAGCAGTACTTC
j_call: TRBJ1-2; d_call: -; clone_size: -; v_call: TRBV5-4; cdr3_aa: CASSLGNRVPADGYTF; cdr3_nt: TGTGCCAGCAGCTTGGGGAACAGGGTGCCCGCGGATGGCTACACCTTC
j_call: TRBJ2-1; d_call: TRBD2; clone_size: few; v_call: TRBV19; cdr3_aa: CASSPLAGKGDEQFF; cdr3_nt: TGTGCCAGTAGTCCGTTAGCGGGAAAGGGGGATGAGCAGTTCTTC
j_call: TRBJ2-3; d_call: -; clone_size: -; v_call: TRBV28; cdr3_aa: CASSQGDTQYF; cdr3_nt: TGTGCCAGCAGTCAGGGGGATACGCAGTATTTT
j_call: TRBJ1-1; d_call: -; clone_size: -; v_call: TRBV6-1; cdr3_aa: CASKPTGGGTEAFF; cdr3_nt: TGTGCCAGCAAGCCGACAGGTGGTGGCACTGAAGCTTTCTTT
j_call: TRBJ2-1; d_call: -; clone_size: -; v_call: TRBV25-1; cdr3_aa: CASWGQGNEQFF; cdr3_nt: TGTGCCAGCTGGGGGCAGGGCAATGAGCAGTTCTTC
j_call: TRBJ2-1; d_call: -; clone_size: few; v_call: TRBV9; cdr3_aa: CASSVGPVYKPERYNEQFF; cdr3_nt: TGTGCCAGCAGCGTAGGTCCGGTCTATAAGCCGGAGCGGTACAATGAGCAGTTCTTC
j_call: TRBJ2-2; d_call: TRBD2; clone_size: -; v_call: TRBV7-2; cdr3_aa: CASSLYGSGTPNTGELFF; cdr3_nt: TGTGCCAGCAGCTTATATGGTAGCGGGACGCCGAACACCGGGGAGCTGTTTTTT
j_call: TRBJ1-4; d_call: TRBD1; clone_size: few; v_call: TRBV16; cdr3_aa: CASSPDRKGEKLFF; cdr3_nt: TGTGCCAGCAGCCCGGACAGGAAGGGTGAAAAACTGTTTTTT
j_call: TRBJ1-5; d_call: TRBD1; clone_size: -; v_call: TRBV27; cdr3_aa: CASSLNNRQGCNQPQHF; cdr3_nt: TGTGCCAGCAGTTTAAACAATCGACAGGGTTGCAATCAGCCCCAGCATTTT
j_call: TRBJ2-7; d_call: -; clone_size: -; v_call: TRBV11-3; cdr3_aa: CASSDIGGEQYF; cdr3_nt: TGTGCCAGCAGCGATATAGGGGGCGAGCAGTACTTC
j_call: TRBJ2-7; d_call: -; clone_size: -; v_call: TRBV18; cdr3_aa: CASSLDTGTGYEQYF; cdr3_nt: TGTGCCAGCTCACTTGACACAGGGACGGGTTACGAGCAGTACTTC
j_call: TRBJ2-4; d_call: -; clone_size: -; v_call: TRBV5-6; cdr3_aa: CASSLPYLVGGSKNIQYF; cdr3_nt: TGTGCCAGCAGCTTGCCCTACCTCGTTGGGGGGTCTAAAAACATTCAGTACTTC
j_call: TRBJ1-1; d_call: TRBD1; clone_size: -; v_call: TRBV28; cdr3_aa: CASRLDRHTEAFF; cdr3_nt: TGTGCCAGCAGGTTGGACAGGCACACTGAAGCTTTCTTT
j_call: TRBJ2-7; d_call: TRBD2; clone_size: -; v_call: TRBV9; cdr3_aa: CASSVGGLAFKYEQYF; cdr3_nt: TGTGCCAGCAGCGTTGGGGGACTAGCGTTTAAGTACGAGCAGTACTTC
j_call: TRBJ1-2; d_call: -; clone_size: -; v_call: TRBV5-4; cdr3_aa: CASSLEDGYTF; cdr3_nt: TGTGCCAGCAGCCTCGAGGATGGCTACACCTTC
j_call: TRBJ2-2; d_call: -; clone_size: -; v_call: TRBV7-6; cdr3_aa: CASSLPEGINTGELFF; cdr3_nt: TGTGCCAGCAGCCTCCCGGAGGGCATCAACACCGGGGAGCTGTTTTTT
j_call: TRBJ2-3; d_call: -; clone_size: once; v_call: TRBV27; cdr3_aa: CASSGGPQDTQYF; cdr3_nt: TGTGCCAGCAGCGGAGGGCCGCAAGATACGCAGTATTTT
j_call: TRBJ2-7; d_call: -; clone_size: -; v_call: TRBV6-5; cdr3_aa: CASSAVTGSTYEQYF; cdr3_nt: TGTGCCAGCAGTGCCGTCACCGGGAGTACCTACGAGCAGTACTTC
j_call: TRBJ2-7; d_call: TRBD2; clone_size: once; v_call: TRBV11-2; cdr3_aa: CASSPQREWGWEQYF; cdr3_nt: TGTGCCAGCAGCCCGCAGCGGGAGTGGGGATGGGAGCAGTACTTC
j_call: TRBJ2-1; d_call: -; clone_size: -; v_call: TRBV7-9; cdr3_aa: CASRRKRQPWQNEQFF; cdr3_nt: TGTGCCAGCAGGAGGAAGCGGCAGCCCTGGCAGAATGAGCAGTTCTTC
j_call: TRBJ2-2; d_call: -; clone_size: -; v_call: TRBV7-3; cdr3_aa: CASSFPSTGELFF; cdr3_nt: TGTGCCAGCAGCTTCCCCAGCACCGGGGAGCTGTTTTTT
j_call: TRBJ2-1; d_call: -; clone_size: once; v_call: TRBV5-4; cdr3_aa: CASSAGEERTTRSYNEQFF; cdr3_nt: TGTGCCAGCAGCGCGGGCGAGGAAAGGACTACCCGCTCCTACAATGAGCAGTTCTTC
j_call: TRBJ2-1; d_call: TRBD2; clone_size: -; v_call: TRBV20-1; cdr3_aa: CSAGGSRLFF; cdr3_nt: TGCAGTGCCGGGGGGTCTAGACTGTTCTTC
j_call: TRBJ1-2; d_call: TRBD1; clone_size: -; v_call: TRBV30; cdr3_aa: CAWSDRGLNGYTF; cdr3_nt: TGTGCCTGGAGTGACAGGGGGCTGAATGGCTACACCTTC
j_call: TRBJ1-2; d_call: TRBD1; clone_size: -; v_call: TRBV11-2; cdr3_aa: CASSSPGQQNYGYTF; cdr3_nt: TGTGCCAGCAGCTCTCCGGGACAGCAAAACTATGGCTACACCTTC
j_call: TRBJ2-1; d_call: TRBD1; clone_size: -; v_call: TRBV2; cdr3_aa: CASSYSGQGRYNEQFF; cdr3_nt: TGTGCCAGCAGCTATTCGGGACAGGGAAGATACAATGAGCAGTTCTTC
j_call: TRBJ2-1; d_call: -; clone_size: -; v_call: TRBV7-4; cdr3_aa: CASSLDERGSEQFF; cdr3_nt: TGTGCCAGCAGCTTAGATGAGCGTGGTTCTGAGCAGTTCTTC
j_call: TRBJ1-1; d_call: -; clone_size: -; v_call: TRBV27; cdr3_aa: CASRKKGRGGTEAFF; cdr3_nt: TGTGCCAGCAGAAAAAAGGGACGGGGAGGTACTGAAGCTTTCTTT
j_call: TRBJ1-1; d_call: -; clone_size: -; v_call: TRBV2; cdr3_aa: CASRFRVLNTEAFF; cdr3_nt: TGTGCCAGCAGATTCAGGGTGCTGAACACTGAAGCTTTCTTT
j_call: TRBJ1-1; d_call: -; clone_size: -; v_call: TRBV14; cdr3_aa: CASSLHRSEAFF; cdr3_nt: TGTGCCAGCAGCCTGCACAGGTCTGAAGCTTTCTTT
j_call: TRBJ2-2; d_call: TRBD2; clone_size: -; v_call: TRBV6-4; cdr3_aa: CASRGTSGSNTGELFF; cdr3_nt: TGTGCCAGCAGGGGGACTAGCGGGTCAAACACCGGGGAGCTGTTTTTT
j_call: TRBJ1-1; d_call: -; clone_size: -; v_call: TRBV4-2; cdr3_aa: CASSQIVAGGRTEAFF; cdr3_nt: TGTGCCAGCAGCCAAATTGTGGCGGGGGGGCGCACTGAAGCTTTCTTT
j_call: TRBJ2-1; d_call: TRBD2; clone_size: -; v_call: TRBV15; cdr3_aa: CATSRDPTIKRREAGEQFF; cdr3_nt: TGTGCCACCAGCAGAGACCCGACGATCAAAAGGCGGGAGGCGGGTGAGCAGTTCTTC
j_call: TRBJ1-2; d_call: -; clone_size: -; v_call: TRBV14; cdr3_aa: CASSQDPSVTGFYGYTF; cdr3_nt: TGTGCCAGCAGCCAAGACCCCAGCGTCACAGGCTTCTATGGCTACACCTTC
j_call: TRBJ2-1; d_call: TRBD1; clone_size: -; v_call: TRBV6-6; cdr3_aa: CASSQQTGGNEQFF; cdr3_nt: TGTGCCAGCAGTCAGCAGACAGGGGGCAATGAGCAGTTCTTC
j_call: TRBJ2-7; d_call: TRBD2; clone_size: -; v_call: TRBV4-3; cdr3_aa: CASSHLAAGKTYEQYF; cdr3_nt: TGCGCCAGCAGCCACCTCGCAGCGGGAAAAACCTACGAGCAGTACTTC
j_call: TRBJ2-7; d_call: -; clone_size: -; v_call: TRBV10-2; cdr3_aa: CASSEGRGNYEQYF; cdr3_nt: TGCGCCAGCAGTGAGGGCCGGGGGAACTACGAGCAGTACTTC
j_call: TRBJ2-1; d_call: -; clone_size: -; v_call: TRBV15; cdr3_aa: CATSRPKHYHNEQFF; cdr3_nt: TGTGCCACCAGCAGACCCAAACACTACCACAATGAGCAGTTCTTC
j_call: TRBJ2-7; d_call: -; clone_size: -; v_call: TRBV10-1; cdr3_aa: CASSDQYEQYF; cdr3_nt: TGCGCCAGCAGTGACCAGTACGAGCAGTACTTC
j_call: TRBJ1-2; d_call: -; clone_size: -; v_call: TRBV13; cdr3_aa: CASSLFGTRGPYGYTF; cdr3_nt: TGTGCCAGCAGCTTATTCGGGACAAGGGGCCCCTATGGCTACACCTTC
j_call: TRBJ2-1; d_call: TRBD2; clone_size: -; v_call: TRBV6-1; cdr3_aa: CASSDLARLAGIDEQFF; cdr3_nt: TGTGCCAGCAGTGATTTAGCTAGGCTAGCGGGAATCGATGAGCAGTTCTTC
j_call: TRBJ1-2; d_call: -; clone_size: -; v_call: TRBV11-1; cdr3_aa: CASSLRNGPSYGYTF; cdr3_nt: TGTGCCAGCAGCTTACGGAATGGGCCTTCCTATGGCTACACCTTC
j_call: TRBJ1-2; d_call: TRBD1; clone_size: few; v_call: TRBV16; cdr3_aa: CASSHPNRGPWAGYTF; cdr3_nt: TGTGCCAGCAGCCACCCCAACAGGGGGCCTTGGGCTGGCTACACCTTC